The sample holds a few counts of the clone carrying this T cell receptor beta chain. The authors ran a second PCR of roughly 6 to 12 cycles using a sample-barcoded 5' primer and a J-beta primer mix. TCRdb analysed the 5' RACE reads with MiXCR anew, one entry per CDR3 protein. The data contain hundreds of thousands of distinct CDR3 sequences, approximately 25% of them singletons. This CDR3 region has 16 residues. V trimming: 3 bases; J trimming: 4 bases; junction bases outside the gene matches: 9. Germline V lookup: CDR1 DFQATT, CDR2 SNEGSKA (reference sequence). This sample stems from a study of blood T cells in healthy people across ages. The same data also contributed to another study, on T cells of mothers and their children.

Sequencing was carried out using blood. V is TRBV20-1 and J is TRBJ2-6, with 7 bases identical to TRBD2. The origin of this receptor is a boy aged 10-17 years in good health. CDR3 in amino acids: CSASKWEGLGANVLTF. CDR3 nucleotide sequence: TGCAGTGCTAGTAAGTGGGAGGGCCTCGGGGCCAACGTCCTGACTTTC.